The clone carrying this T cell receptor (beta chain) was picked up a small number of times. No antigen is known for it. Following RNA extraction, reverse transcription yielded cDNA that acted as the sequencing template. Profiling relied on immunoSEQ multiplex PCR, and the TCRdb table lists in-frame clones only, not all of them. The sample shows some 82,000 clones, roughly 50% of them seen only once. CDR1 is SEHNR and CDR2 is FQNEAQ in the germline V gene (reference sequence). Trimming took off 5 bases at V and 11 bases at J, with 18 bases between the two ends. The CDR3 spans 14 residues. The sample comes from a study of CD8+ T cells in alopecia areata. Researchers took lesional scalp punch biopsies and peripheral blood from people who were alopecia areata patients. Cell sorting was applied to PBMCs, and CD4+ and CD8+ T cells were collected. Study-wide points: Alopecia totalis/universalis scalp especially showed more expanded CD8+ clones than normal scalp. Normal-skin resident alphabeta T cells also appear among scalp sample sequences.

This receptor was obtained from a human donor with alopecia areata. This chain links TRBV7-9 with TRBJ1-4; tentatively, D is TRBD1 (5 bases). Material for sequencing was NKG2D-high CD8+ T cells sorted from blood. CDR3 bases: TGTGCCAGCAGCCCCGAGGGCCTGGGACGGAAACTGTTTTTT. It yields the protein CASSPEGLGRKLFF.